These 21 T cell receptor beta chains were all obtained from the same sample, sequenced in a study of blood T cell repertoires in COVID-19. TCRdb keeps only in-frame clones here, not all; method: immunoSEQ multiplex PCR. The sample has about 130,000 clones, about 85% seen once. Source material: peripheral blood. The receptors were sampled from a woman of 80 years or more with COVID-19, enrolled during active disease.

The V and J genes are TRBV5-4 and TRBJ1-6; possible D gene TRBD1, 5 bases. Germline loops: CDR1 SGHNT, CDR2 YYREEE (reference sequence). Trimming took 4 bases from V and 7 from J, leaving 15 bases between them. The CDR3 has 15 residues. The CDR3 protein is CASSPLGGPNSPLHF. CDR3 in DNA: TGTGCCAGCAGCCCCCTCGGGGGACCCAATTCACCCCTCCACTTT. Full variable domain (rest looked up from reference TRBV5-4 and TRBJ1-6): ETGVTQSPTHLIKTRGQQVTLRCSSQSGHNTVSWYQQALGQGPQFIFQYYREEENGRGNFPPRFSGLQFPNYSSELNVNALELDDSALYLCASSPLGGPNSPLHFGNGTRLTVT.

The chain carries TRBV18 and TRBJ1-4; 10 bases line up with TRBD1. The CDR3 has 14 residues. V lost 6 bases and J lost 6; bases outside the gene matches: 4. The V gene's germline CDR1 is KGHSH and CDR2 LQKENI. The DNA of the CDR3 is TGTGCCAGCTCGCGGACAGGGGGGGATGAAAAACTGTTTTTT. Translating it yields CASSRTGGDEKLFF.

The genes are TRBV28 and TRBJ2-5; no reliable D call. This CDR3 is 11 amino acids long. V shed 3 bases and J shed 4 bases, with 3 bases lying between them. CDR1 is MDHEN, CDR2 SYDVKM, per germline. The CDR3 reads CASSLRETQYF. The CDR3 DNA reads TGTGCCAGCAGTTTGCGAGAGACCCAGTACTTC.

This clone was counted once. The V and J genes are TRBV7-3 and TRBJ2-7; TRBD2 matches at 7 bases. The CDR3 is made up of 18 amino acids. Germline assignment: CDR1 SGHTA and CDR2 FQGTGA. CDR3 amino acids: CGRGSGPGKLVTASEQYF. In nucleotides, the CDR3 is TGTGGCCGGGGTAGCGGGCCCGGTAAACTAGTAACCGCCAGCGAGCAGTACTTC.

The chain combines TRBV28 with TRBJ1-2; TRBD1 is a possible D gene (6 bases). Trimming took off 3 bases at V and 7 bases at J, with 12 bases between the two ends. This CDR3 has 13 amino acids. Per germline, CDR1 MDHEN and CDR2 SYDVKM. Written as DNA, the CDR3 is TGTGCCAGCAGTTTCGGAAGGGGGTTTGGCTACACCTTC. Translated, it gives CASSFGRGFGYTF.

This CDR3 reads CASSYNGRLRKYNEQFF. Written as DNA, the CDR3 is TGTGCCAGCAGTTACAACGGTCGCCTACGTAAGTACAATGAGCAGTTCTTC. V and J are TRBV6-2 or TRBV6-3 and TRBJ2-1; D is uncertain. This CDR3 has 17 residues. The germline V and J ends were trimmed by 2 bases and 4 bases, with 18 bases remaining between them. The germline CDR1 and CDR2 sequences are MNHEY and SVGEGT.

This clone was recorded once. The chain couples TRBV28 to TRBJ2-7; 9 bases line up with TRBD2. CDR1 is MDHEN, CDR2 SYDVKM, per germline. V was clipped by 5 bases and J by 0 bases; unmatched bases: 5. CDR3 size: 15 residues. The CDR3 bases are TGTGCCAGCAGTCGCGGGAGGGCCAGCTCCTACGAGCAGTACTTC. Translated: CASSRGRASSYEQYF. The full variable domain, its missing parts supplied by reference TRBV28 and TRBJ2-7, is DVKVTQSSRYLVKRTGEKVFLECVQDMDHENMFWYRQDPGLGLRLIYFSYDVKMKEKGDIPEGYSVSREKKERFSLILESASTNQTSMYLCASSRGRASSYEQYFGPGTRLTVT.

The chain carries TRBV5-1 and TRBJ1-1; TRBD1 matches 7 bases. With V trimmed by 2 bases and J by 6 bases, 4 bases remained unmatched. The CDR3 is 13 amino acids. Germline values: CDR1 SGHRS, CDR2 YFSETQ. The CDR3 spells CASSLGGSSEAFF. Written as DNA, the CDR3 is TGCGCCAGCAGCTTAGGGGGCAGCTCTGAAGCTTTCTTT.

This chain links TRBV5-8 with TRBJ2-1, with TRBD1 matching over 10 bases. Germline lookup yields CDR1 SGHTS and CDR2 YDEGEE. The CDR3 length is 17 residues. V was clipped by 3 bases and J by 7 bases; unmatched bases: 13. This CDR3 is CASSYDPGQGLGNEQFF. Here the CDR3 DNA reads TGTGCCAGCAGCTACGACCCGGGACAGGGGCTTGGAAATGAGCAGTTCTTC.

The genes are TRBV18 and TRBJ2-7, with 12 bases aligning to TRBD2. This CDR3 region has 14 residues. With V trimmed by 2 bases and J by 7 bases, 3 bases remained unmatched. Germline-derived CDR1 and CDR2 are KGHSH and LQKENI. This CDR3 reads CASSPGLAGTEQYF. The CDR3 nucleotides are TGTGCCAGCTCACCAGGACTAGCGGGAACTGAGCAGTACTTC.

V is TRBV5-1 and J is TRBJ2-1; 16 bases align to TRBD2. This CDR3 has 16 amino acids. Germline CDR1 and CDR2: SGHRS and YFSETQ. The V segment lost 4 bases and the J segment 9 bases; nucleotides outside the gene matches: 7. CDR3 residues: CASSGTGLAGGGEQFF. The DNA for the CDR3 is TGCGCCAGCAGCGGAACGGGACTAGCGGGAGGGGGTGAGCAGTTCTTC.

This clone has just one count. V gene TRBV7-9 combines with J gene TRBJ2-1, with 7 bases matching TRBD1. V lost 5 bases to trimming and J lost 8 bases; unmatched junction nucleotides: 12. Germline loops: CDR1 SEHNR, CDR2 FQNEAQ (reference sequence). The CDR3 totals 15 residues. CDR3: CASSTRDSPRDEQFF. The CDR3 bases are TGTGCCAGCAGCACCCGGGACAGCCCCAGGGATGAGCAGTTCTTC.

The rearrangement links TRBV6-6 to TRBJ2-2; 10 nucleotides agree with TRBD2. Trimming removed 9 bases from V and 0 bases from J; junction bases left unmatched: 7. Germline V CDR1 and CDR2: MNHNY, SVGAGI (reference sequence). CDR3 length equals 16 residues. DNA for the CDR3: TGTGCCAGGTCTTTACTAGCGGGAACGAACACCGGGGAGCTGTTTTTT. Residues: CARSLLAGTNTGELFF.

The rearrangement uses TRBV6-1 and TRBJ2-5; 9 bases line up with TRBD2. The length of the CDR3 is 16 residues. Germline-derived CDR1 and CDR2 are MNHNS and SASEGT. J gave up 1 base and V 4 bases, and 7 bases lay outside the gene matches. The CDR3 loop is CASSAKAGGLQETQYF. The CDR3 nucleotides are TGTGCCAGCAGTGCAAAAGCGGGAGGACTCCAAGAGACCCAGTACTTC.

V and J are TRBV6-1 and TRBJ2-2; D is uncertain. Germline CDR1 MNHNS, CDR2 SASEGT. The CDR3 has 15 amino acids. V lost 2 bases and J lost 0, with 7 bases in between. The CDR3: CASSELSANTGELFF. In DNA, the CDR3 is TGTGCCAGCAGTGAACTATCCGCGAACACCGGGGAGCTGTTTTTT.

The chain links TRBV28 to TRBJ1-4; D remains ambiguous. CDR3 size: 16 residues. The V gene lost 2 bases and the J gene lost 6 bases, with 16 bases spanning the gap. Germline assignment: CDR1 MDHEN and CDR2 SYDVKM. Here the CDR3 reads CASSLGSARRDEKLFF. The CDR3 bases are TGTGCCAGCAGTTTAGGATCCGCCCGACGGGATGAAAAACTGTTTTTT.

This chain uses TRBV19 with TRBJ2-3; D ambiguous. V was trimmed by 4 bases and J by 2 bases, leaving 13 bases between them. The CDR3 length is 15 residues. Germline assignment: CDR1 LNHDA and CDR2 SQIVND (reference sequence). Here the CDR3 reads CASSTAFQYTDTQYF. The CDR3 bases are TGTGCCAGTAGTACCGCTTTTCAGTACACAGATACGCAGTATTTT. The full variable domain, in which reference TRBV19 and TRBJ2-3 provide the parts outside the CDR3, is DGGITQSPKYLFRKEGQNVTLSCEQNLNHDAMYWYRQDPGQGLRLIYYSQIVNDFQKGDIAEGYSVSREKKESFPLTVTSAQKNPTAFYLCASSTAFQYTDTQYFGPGTRLTVL.

This chain links TRBV6-2 or TRBV6-3 with TRBJ1-5, with D unclear. V lost 2 bases to trimming and J lost 6 bases, with 8 bases between them. The CDR3 runs 13 residues. Germline assignment: CDR1 MNHEY and CDR2 SVGEGT. CDR3 nucleotides: TGTGCCAGCAGTTACAATCTAGGTCAGCCCCAGCATTTT. Translating gives CASSYNLGQPQHF.

The CDR3 region is CASSQTENTEAFF. CDR3 nucleotide sequence: TGTGCCAGCAGCCAAACAGAGAACACTGAAGCTTTCTTT. The rearrangement joins TRBV3-1 (or the pseudogene TRBV3-2) to TRBJ1-1, with D unclear. The germline V and J ends were trimmed by 2 bases and 1 base, with 5 bases remaining between them. Germline CDR1 reads LGHDT; CDR2 reads YNNKEL (reference sequence). The CDR3 has 13 residues.

This chain joins TRBV12-3 or TRBV12-4 and TRBJ2-1, with TRBD2 as a possible D gene (5 bases). V was pared by 6 bases and J by 5 bases, with 8 bases between. The CDR3 length is 12 residues. CDR3 sequence (DNA): TGTGCCAGCAGGCGGGTCGACAATGAGCAGTTCTTC. Residues: CASRRVDNEQFF.

The gene calls are TRBV27 and TRBJ2-2; 9 bases are shared with TRBD1. The V gene's germline CDR1 is MNHEY and CDR2 SMNVEV (reference sequence). Trimming cost V 7 bases and J 3 bases; bases outside gene matches: 18. The CDR3 sequence is 19 residues long. CDR3 sequence: CASTPTGRDRAVDTGELFF. CDR3 DNA: TGTGCCAGCACCCCGACAGGCCGGGACAGGGCGGTAGACACCGGGGAGCTGTTTTTT.